Listed here are 26 T cell receptor beta chains from one sample, sequenced in a study of blood T cell repertoires in COVID-19. TCRdb's copy holds only in-frame clones and misses some; the assay was immunoSEQ multiplex PCR. Seen here are approximately 250,000 clones, approximately 88% observed once, and the top ten hold roughly 2.3%. The sample was PBMCs or T cells enriched from blood (not recorded which). These receptors originate from a woman aged 40 to 50 with acute COVID-19.

The V gene is TRBV10-3, the J gene TRBJ2-2; TRBD2 matches at 12 bases. J lost 6 bases, V lost 7 bases, and 9 bases had no gene match. CDR1 and CDR2 from the germline V gene are ENHRY and SYGVKD. The CDR3 spans 16 residues. CDR3 amino acids: CAIKNLAGGPAGELFF. The CDR3, as DNA: TGTGCCATCAAAAACCTAGCGGGAGGGCCGGCCGGGGAGCTGTTTTTT.

The genes are TRBV2 and TRBJ1-3; the D gene is possibly TRBD1 (5 bases). This CDR3 comprises 12 residues. V gave up 3 bases and J gave up 16 bases, with 16 bases separating them. CDR1 SNHLY and CDR2 FYNNEI come from the germline V gene. The CDR3 sequence: CASSETAPQGYF. CDR3 bases: TGTGCCAGCAGTGAGACAGCGCCCCAGGGTTATTTT.

The rearrangement uses TRBV5-1 and TRBJ1-1; 8 bases are a match to TRBD1. From germline, CDR1 is SGHRS and CDR2 YFSETQ. Trimming removed 0 bases from V and 7 bases from J; junction bases left unmatched: 5. This CDR3 region has 14 residues. The CDR3 nucleotides are TGCGCCAGCAGCTTGGACAGGGGGTTAAATGAAGCTTTCTTT. This encodes CASSLDRGLNEAFF.

The rearrangement links TRBV10-3 to TRBJ2-1; 10 bases map to TRBD2. The CDR3 is 14 amino acids. Germline V lookup: CDR1 ENHRY, CDR2 SYGVKD. Trimming at V came to 5 bases and at J to 8 bases, leaving 6 bases not matched to a gene. The DNA of the CDR3 is TGTGCCATCAGTAAAGCGGGAGGGGTAGATGAGCAGTTCTTC. It yields the protein CAISKAGGVDEQFF.

The chain couples TRBV5-6 to TRBJ2-2, with TRBD1 matching over 9 bases. This CDR3 region has 15 residues. V trimming: 2 bases; J trimming: 5 bases; junction bases outside the gene matches: 4. From germline, CDR1 is SGHDT and CDR2 YYEEEE. The DNA of the CDR3 is TGTGCCAGCAGCTTCGGACAGGGGCAAACCGGGGAGCTGTTTTTT. Protein sequence: CASSFGQGQTGELFF.

The chain combines TRBV11-2 with TRBJ1-6; possible D gene TRBD1, 5 bases. The V end lost 1 base, the J end lost 6 bases, and 10 bases lay between the germline ends. The CDR3 has 15 residues. Germline CDR1 SGHAT, CDR2 FQNNGV. The CDR3 loop reads CASSLVRGSNSPLHF. In nucleotides, the CDR3 is TGTGCCAGCAGCTTAGTTAGGGGCAGTAATTCACCCCTCCACTTT.

The chain combines TRBV6-5 with TRBJ2-7; 12 nucleotides agree with TRBD2. J lost 3 bases, V lost 4 bases, and 4 bases had no gene match. Germline V lookup: CDR1 MNHEY, CDR2 SVGAGI. This CDR3 has 15 amino acids. The CDR3 DNA is TGTGCCAGCAGTTGGACTAGCGGGACCATCTACGAGCAGTACGTC. Translating gives CASSWTSGTIYEQYV.

This chain connects TRBV29-1 to TRBJ1-1; 7 bases line up with TRBD1. Germline V gene sequence: CDR1 SQVTM, CDR2 ANQGSEA. The CDR3 runs to 17 residues. Trimming cost V 0 bases and J 0 bases; bases outside gene matches: 10. The CDR3: CSVEDRQGTGMNTEAFF. The CDR3 DNA is TGCAGCGTTGAAGATAGACAGGGTACAGGAATGAACACTGAAGCTTTCTTT.

The V call is TRBV5-1, the J call TRBJ2-6; TRBD2 might be the D (5 bases). Germline V lookup: CDR1 SGHRS, CDR2 YFSETQ. This CDR3 spans 16 amino acids. V was shortened by 0 bases and J by 2 bases, with 9 bases between the two germline ends. DNA of the CDR3: TGCGCCAGCAGCTTGGGGACTCCACCTGGGGCCAACGTCCTGACTTTC. Encoded protein: CASSLGTPPGANVLTF.

The chain couples TRBV12-3 or TRBV12-4 to TRBJ1-2; a possible D gene is TRBD1 (6 bases). With 6 bases removed from V and 4 bases from J, the gap between germline ends came to 12 bases. This CDR3 is 13 amino acids long. The CDR3, as DNA: TGTGCCAGCAGAAGGGGGTTAGGCTATGGCTACACCTTC. Amino acid sequence: CASRRGLGYGYTF.

The rearrangement links TRBV9 to TRBJ2-2; TRBD2 matches at 9 bases. This CDR3 contains 15 residues. J gave up 0 bases and V 3 bases, and 0 bases lay outside the gene matches. The V gene's germline CDR1 is SGDLS and CDR2 YYNGEE. CDR3 sequence (DNA): TGTGCCAGCAGCGGACTAGCGGCGAACACCGGGGAGCTGTTTTTT. It yields the protein CASSGLAANTGELFF.

The chain joins TRBV7-9 to TRBJ2-2, with 9 bases matching TRBD1. The ends lost 6 bases at V and 7 bases at J; junction bases unmatched: 6. CDR1 is SEHNR, CDR2 FQNEAQ, per germline (reference sequence). The CDR3 loop spans 14 amino acids. CDR3 coding DNA: TGTGCCAGCAGACCAACAGGGGGCATCGGGGAGCTGTTTTTT. Protein product: CASRPTGGIGELFF. The full variable domain, with the rest looked up from reference TRBV7-9 and TRBJ2-2, is DTGVSQNPRHKITKRGQNVTFRCDPISEHNRLYWYRQTLGQGPEFLTYFQNEAQLEKSRLLSDRFSAERPKGSFSTLEIQRTEQGDSAMYLCASRPTGGIGELFFGEGSRLTVL.

The gene calls are TRBV18 and TRBJ2-7, with 11 positions matching TRBD1. The length of the CDR3 is 16 residues. CDR1 is KGHSH and CDR2 is LQKENI in the germline V gene. The junction had 10 bases not matched to a gene; V was cut back by 3 bases and J by 6 bases. The CDR3 region has the DNA TGTGCCAGCTCACCCCTTGGTACCGGGACAGGGGGCGAGCAGTACTTC. Amino acid sequence: CASSPLGTGTGGEQYF.

This chain links TRBV6-5 with TRBJ2-3, with 7 bases matching TRBD2. The CDR3 extends over 15 amino acids. The trim removed 5 bases at V and 1 base at J, leaving 6 bases unmatched. The germline V gene has CDR1 MNHEY and CDR2 SVGAGI. CDR3 sequence: CASSKYRGGTDTQYF. CDR3 in DNA: TGTGCCAGCAGTAAATATCGGGGGGGCACAGATACGCAGTATTTT.

This clone was seen a single time. The chain combines TRBV30 with TRBJ1-1; no clear D gene. The CDR3 covers 11 residues. Germline assignment: CDR1 GTSNPN and CDR2 SVGIG (reference sequence). The V gene lost 3 bases and the J gene lost 2 bases, with 4 bases spanning the gap. CDR3: CAWSLNTEAFF. For the CDR3, the DNA is TGTGCCTGGAGCCTTAACACTGAAGCTTTCTTT.

The rearrangement uses TRBV6-2 or TRBV6-3 and TRBJ1-2; TRBD1 agrees at 11 bases. Per germline, CDR1 MNHEY and CDR2 SVGEGT. This CDR3 spans 16 amino acids. The V segment lost 5 bases and the J segment 0 bases; nucleotides outside the gene matches: 5. This CDR3 reads CASSDGTGGTNYGYTF. The CDR3, as DNA: TGTGCCAGCAGTGACGGGACAGGGGGAACTAACTATGGCTACACCTTC.

J is TRBJ1-2 and V is TRBV30, with 8 bases that match TRBD1. This CDR3 region has 14 residues. V gave up 0 bases and J gave up 5 bases; unmatched junction bases: 5. Germline V gene lookup returns CDR1 GTSNPN and CDR2 SVGIG (reference sequence). In nucleotides, the CDR3 is TGTGCCTGGAGTGTACGGCACAGGGGGTATGGCTACACCTTC. It specifies CAWSVRHRGYGYTF. Complete variable domain (other parts from reference TRBV30 and TRBJ1-2): SQTIHQWPATLVQPVGSPLSLECTVEGTSNPNLYWYRQAAGRGLQLLFYSVGIGQISSEVPQNLSASRPQDRQFILSSKKLLLSDSGFYLCAWSVRHRGYGYTFGSGTRLTVV.

V usage is TRBV27 and J usage is TRBJ2-3; the D gene is possibly TRBD2 (6 bases). Germline CDR1 is MNHEY and CDR2 is SMNVEV (reference sequence). There are 14 residues in the CDR3. The V end was cut by 9 bases, the J end by 3 bases, with 16 bases between. Written as DNA, the CDR3 is TGTGCCAGTGGCGGTAGGGCGGGGACAGATACGCAGTATTTT. This gives the protein CASGGRAGTDTQYF.

The genes are TRBV18 and TRBJ2-1, with D unresolved. The CDR3 has 17 amino acids. V was clipped by 3 bases and J by 3 bases, with 18 bases between them. CDR1 and CDR2 (germline): KGHSH, LQKENI. The CDR3 spells CASSPETPGVLYNEQFF. The CDR3 region has the DNA TGTGCCAGCTCACCTGAGACCCCCGGAGTCCTCTACAATGAGCAGTTCTTC.

The CDR3 loop is CASSRTGGAYGYTF. In nucleotides, the CDR3 is TGTGCCAGCAGCCGAACGGGGGGCGCATATGGCTACACCTTC. The chain has TRBV7-9 and TRBJ1-2, with D possibly TRBD1 on 6 matching bases. This CDR3 has 14 amino acids. Per the germline V gene, CDR1 is SEHNR and CDR2 is FQNEAQ (reference sequence). The V and J ends lost 5 bases and 5 bases respectively, with 15 bases between them. The full variable domain, rest sourced from reference TRBV7-9 and TRBJ1-2, is DTGVSQNPRHKITKRGQNVTFRCDPISEHNRLYWYRQTLGQGPEFLTYFQNEAQLEKSRLLSDRFSAERPKGSFSTLEIQRTEQGDSAMYLCASSRTGGAYGYTFGSGTRLTVV.

The chain couples TRBV28 to TRBJ2-3, with 10 positions matching TRBD2. The J segment lost 3 bases and the V segment lost 8 bases, leaving 8 bases of the junction unmatched. The CDR3 covers 15 residues. Looked up from germline, CDR1 is MDHEN and CDR2 is SYDVKM. DNA of the CDR3: TGTGCCAGCGCCCCTAGCGGGAGACGTACAGATACGCAGTATTTT. Translated, it gives CASAPSGRRTDTQYF.

The chain is built from TRBV18 and TRBJ2-7; possible D gene TRBD2, 6 bases. Trimming removed 3 bases at V and 5 bases at J, with 14 bases between. The V gene's germline CDR1 is KGHSH and CDR2 LQKENI. The CDR3 runs to 14 residues. CDR3 sequence: CASSPSRGSDEQYV. As DNA, the CDR3 is TGTGCCAGCTCACCCTCTCGGGGGAGCGACGAGCAGTACGTC.

The CDR3 DNA follows: TGCGCCAGCAGCTTGGTGAATCTAGGGGCGGGAAACACCATATATTTT. Its translation is CASSLVNLGAGNTIYF. The chain combines TRBV5-1 with TRBJ1-3, with TRBD1 as a possible D gene (5 bases). Trimming removed 0 bases at V and 4 bases at J, with 14 bases between. The germline CDR1 and CDR2 sequences are SGHRS and YFSETQ. CDR3 size: 16 residues.

The chain recombines TRBV5-4 with TRBJ1-2; 7 bases line up with TRBD1. The CDR3 spans 14 residues. In germline, CDR1 is SGHNT, CDR2 YYREEE (reference sequence). Trimming removed 4 bases from V and 5 bases from J; junction bases left unmatched: 8. CDR3 region: CASSSPGQLYGYTF. The DNA for the CDR3 is TGTGCCAGCAGCAGCCCGGGACAGCTATATGGCTACACCTTC.

The gene calls are TRBV11-3 and TRBJ2-1; 7 positions match TRBD2. The V gene end was trimmed by 3 bases and the J gene end by 5 bases; junction bases not matched to a gene: 13. From germline, CDR1 is SGHNT and CDR2 YENEEA. The CDR3 extends over 17 amino acids. CDR3 in DNA: TGTGCCAGCAGCTTGGTAATTGGGCTAGCGGACGACAATGAGCAGTTCTTC. It specifies CASSLVIGLADDNEQFF.

This clone was picked up many times. The chain employs TRBV3-1 (or the pseudogene TRBV3-2) and TRBJ2-1, with unresolved D. The CDR3 consists of 13 residues. From germline, CDR1 is LGHDT and CDR2 YNNKEL (reference sequence). Trimming took off 1 base at V and 8 bases at J, with 9 bases between the two ends. CDR3 loop: CASSQGRYDEQFF. CDR3 coding DNA: TGTGCCAGCAGCCAAGGTAGATACGATGAGCAGTTCTTC.